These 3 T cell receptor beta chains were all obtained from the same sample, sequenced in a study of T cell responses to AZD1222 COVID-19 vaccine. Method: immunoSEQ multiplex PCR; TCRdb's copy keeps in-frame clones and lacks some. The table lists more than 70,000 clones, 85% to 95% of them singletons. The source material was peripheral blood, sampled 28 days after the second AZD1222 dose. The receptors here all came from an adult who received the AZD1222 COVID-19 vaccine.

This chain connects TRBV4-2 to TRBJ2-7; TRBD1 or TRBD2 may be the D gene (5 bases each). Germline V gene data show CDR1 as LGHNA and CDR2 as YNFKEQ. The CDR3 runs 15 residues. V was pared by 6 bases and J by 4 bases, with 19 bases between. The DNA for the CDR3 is TGTGCCAGCAGTCCCGGACCCGAGGGGTTTTACGAGCAGTACTTC. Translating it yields CASSPGPEGFYEQYF.

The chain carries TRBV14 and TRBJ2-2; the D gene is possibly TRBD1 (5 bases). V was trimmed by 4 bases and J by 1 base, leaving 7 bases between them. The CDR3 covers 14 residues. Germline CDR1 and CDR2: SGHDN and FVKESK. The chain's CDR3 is CASSLDRNTGELFF. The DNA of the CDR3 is TGTGCCAGCAGCCTCGACAGGAACACCGGGGAGCTGTTTTTT. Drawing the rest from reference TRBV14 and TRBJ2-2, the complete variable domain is EAGVTQFPSHSVIEKGQTVTLRCDPISGHDNLYWYRRVMGKEIKFLLHFVKESKQDESGMPNNRFLAERTGGTYSTLKVQPAELEDSGVYFCASSLDRNTGELFFGEGSRLTVL.

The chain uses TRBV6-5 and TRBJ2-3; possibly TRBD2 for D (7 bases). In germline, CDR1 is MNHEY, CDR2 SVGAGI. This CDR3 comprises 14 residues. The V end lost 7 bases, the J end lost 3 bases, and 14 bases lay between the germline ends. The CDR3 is CASKGGGRTDTQYF. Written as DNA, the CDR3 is TGTGCCAGCAAAGGGGGAGGGCGGACAGATACGCAGTATTTT.